The next 27 T cell receptor beta chains were all read from a single sample in a study of shared clonotypes between healthy human individuals. CD45RO-negative, CCR7-positively selected cells formed the naive CD8 fraction, excluding terminally differentiated effector memory CD45RA+ cells. Some clones are missing from TCRdb's copy, which holds only in-frame ones; the method was immunoSEQ multiplex PCR. The sample holds about 2 million clones, approximately 95% seen once. The sample was naive CD8+ T cells sorted from blood. These receptors all come from a man aged 18-30 years in good health.

The genes are TRBV6-5 and TRBJ2-3, with 10 bases fitting TRBD1. Per germline, CDR1 MNHEY and CDR2 SVGAGI. J gave up 9 bases and V 5 bases, and 8 bases lay outside the gene matches. The CDR3 sequence is 14 residues long. CDR3 in DNA: TGTGCCAGCAGTCTGGACAGGGGGTTGCACACGCAGTATTTT. This gives the protein CASSLDRGLHTQYF.

V and J are TRBV10-3 and TRBJ2-7; 10 bases are a match to TRBD2. V lost 4 bases, J lost 1 base, and 7 bases stayed unmatched. The CDR3 sequence is 16 residues long. Germline V lookup: CDR1 ENHRY, CDR2 SYGVKD. CDR3 sequence (DNA): TGTGCCATCAGTGGAAATAGCGGGGGGACTTCCTACGAGCAGTACTTC. It codes for CAISGNSGGTSYEQYF.

This chain links TRBV6-4 with TRBJ2-7; possible D gene TRBD1, 5 bases. The V and J ends lost 3 bases and 6 bases respectively, with 12 bases between them. CDR1 is MRHNA and CDR2 is SNTAGT in the germline V gene. This CDR3 comprises 13 residues. CDR3 DNA: TGTGCCAGCAGTGAGGGGCCCCTTTTCGAGCAGTACTTC. Encoded protein: CASSEGPLFEQYF.

The V gene is TRBV5-8, the J gene TRBJ2-7, with TRBD2 matching 12 bases. The CDR3 runs 15 residues. V lost 2 bases, J lost 2 bases, and 2 bases stayed unmatched. The germline CDR1 and CDR2 sequences are SGHTS and YDEGEE. CDR3 sequence reads: CASSFGLAGTYEQYF. CDR3 nucleotides: TGTGCCAGCAGCTTTGGACTAGCGGGAACCTACGAGCAGTACTTC.

V gene TRBV28 combines with J gene TRBJ1-4; a weak D match, TRBD1 (5 bases). V was cut by 3 bases and J by 7 bases, with 12 bases left in between. CDR3 size: 14 residues. Germline lookup yields CDR1 MDHEN and CDR2 SYDVKM. CDR3: CASSFDLRGEKLFF. The DNA for the CDR3 is TGTGCCAGCAGTTTCGACCTGAGGGGTGAAAAACTGTTTTTT.

The chain is built from TRBV5-1 and TRBJ2-5; D might be TRBD1 (5 bases). The V and J ends lost 4 bases and 2 bases respectively, with 15 bases between them. Germline values: CDR1 SGHRS, CDR2 YFSETQ. This CDR3 region has 15 residues. The CDR3 coding sequence is TGCGCCAGCAGCCCTTGGGGCAGGGCACAAGAGACCCAGTACTTC. The encoded protein is CASSPWGRAQETQYF.

This clone showed up just once. The genes are TRBV15 and TRBJ2-2; the D is unclear. The V gene's germline CDR1 is LNHNV and CDR2 YYDKDF (reference sequence). With 3 bases removed from V and 6 bases from J, the gap between germline ends came to 8 bases. CDR3 size: 13 residues. The CDR3 spells CATSSVLSGELFF. CDR3 nucleotide sequence: TGTGCCACCAGCAGCGTTCTGTCCGGGGAGCTGTTTTTT.

The chain employs TRBV4-3 and TRBJ2-1; D assignment may be TRBD1 or TRBD2 (5 bases each). CDR3 length: 13 amino acids. Trimming left V 0 bases short and J 8 bases short, with 8 bases between. The germline V gene has CDR1 LGHNA and CDR2 YSLEER. The CDR3 bases are TGCGCCAGCAGCCAAGATTGGGGGTATGAGCAGTTCTTC. Encoded protein: CASSQDWGYEQFF.

This CDR3 is CATSYRQGYEQYF. The CDR3 bases are TGTGCCACCAGCTACCGACAGGGCTACGAGCAGTACTTC. The chain employs TRBV15 and TRBJ2-7; TRBD1 matches at 7 bases. Germline V lookup: CDR1 LNHNV, CDR2 YYDKDF (reference sequence). The V gene end was trimmed by 5 bases and the J gene end by 3 bases; junction bases not matched to a gene: 4. The CDR3 runs to 13 residues.

The chain joins TRBV7-6 to TRBJ2-3; TRBD2 is a possible D gene (6 bases). The germline V gene has CDR1 SGHVS and CDR2 FNYEAQ. This CDR3 has 16 residues. Between the trimmed V and J ends, which lost 5 bases and 4 bases, there was a span of 19 bases. The CDR3 DNA reads as TGTGCCAGCAGCGAAAGGACCGGAGGGGAAGCAGATACGCAGTATTTT. It translates to CASSERTGGEADTQYF.

This rearrangement joins TRBV7-9 to TRBJ2-1; 7 nucleotides match TRBD1. The CDR3 contains 16 residues. Germline-derived CDR1 and CDR2 are SEHNR and FQNEAQ (reference sequence). Trimming cost V 4 bases and J 7 bases; bases outside gene matches: 13. The CDR3 spells CASSSRQGTPLNEQFF. The DNA of the CDR3 is TGTGCCAGCAGCTCGCGACAGGGAACGCCTTTGAATGAGCAGTTCTTC.

This clone was found once. The CDR3 spells CASSLYASGNEKLFF. For the CDR3, the DNA is TGTGCCAGCAGCTTGTACGCAAGCGGGAATGAAAAACTGTTTTTT. The J gene is TRBJ1-4, the V gene TRBV5-6; D ambiguous. Trimming removed 1 base from V and 5 bases from J, with 12 bases in between. CDR3 size: 15 residues. Germline-derived CDR1 and CDR2 are SGHDT and YYEEEE. Combining the CDR3 with reference TRBV5-6 and TRBJ1-4 gives the whole variable domain DAGVTQSPTHLIKTRGQQVTLRCSPKSGHDTVSWYQQALGQGPQFIFQYYEEEERQRGNFPDRFSGHQFPNYSSELNVNALLLGDSALYLCASSLYASGNEKLFFGSGTQLSVL.

This clone was detected only once. The same CDR3 is also encoded by other DNA sequences in this sample. V usage is TRBV4-1 and J usage is TRBJ2-7; 10 positions match TRBD2. Germline V gives CDR1 MGHRA, CDR2 YSYEKL. V lost 4 bases to trimming and J lost 1 base; unmatched junction nucleotides: 1. This CDR3 comprises 14 residues. CDR3 sequence: CASSPLAGSYEQYF. CDR3 coding DNA: TGCGCCAGCAGCCCACTAGCGGGGTCCTACGAGCAGTACTTC.

The table lists this clone with a count of one. The gene calls are TRBV2 and TRBJ2-1, with D possibly being TRBD1 (5 bases). The CDR3 extends over 15 amino acids. V was shortened by 1 base and J by 0 bases, with 7 bases between the two germline ends. Germline CDR1 is SNHLY and CDR2 is FYNNEI. The CDR3 protein is CASSEEGFSYNEQFF. CDR3 DNA sequence: TGTGCCAGCAGTGAAGAGGGGTTCTCCTACAATGAGCAGTTCTTC.

In its sample, this clone was seen a few times. The chain recombines TRBV2 with TRBJ1-1; D remains unclear. Trimming cost V 8 bases and J 11 bases, with 18 bases left between them. The CDR3 is 12 residues long. The germline V gene has CDR1 SNHLY and CDR2 FYNNEI. CDR3 coding DNA: TGTGCCAGCGAAGGCAACACCCTTGGGGCTTTCTTT. Its translation: CASEGNTLGAFF.

The genes are TRBV5-1 and TRBJ1-1; possibly TRBD1 for D (5 bases). The length of the CDR3 is 13 residues. V lost 1 base and J lost 4, with 8 bases in between. Germline V CDR1 and CDR2: SGHRS, YFSETQ. The CDR3 loop is CASSLLGGTEAFF. CDR3 bases: TGCGCCAGCAGCTTGCTGGGGGGCACTGAAGCTTTCTTT.

This clone was seen a handful of times. The CDR3 DNA sequence: TGTGCCAGTAGTAGCGGGGTCTATGCCCTCCACTTT. This sequence encodes CASSSGVYALHF. The V call is TRBV19, the J call TRBJ1-6; no firm D call. The CDR3 is 12 amino acids. The V end was cut by 4 bases, the J end by 14 bases, with 12 bases between. Germline loops: CDR1 LNHDA, CDR2 SQIVND (reference sequence).

This rearrangement joins TRBV25-1 to TRBJ2-1; D gene uncertain. Trimming shortened V by 3 bases and J by 9 bases, and 6 bases separated the two germline ends. CDR1 and CDR2 from the germline V gene are MGHDK and SYGVNS. This CDR3 comprises 11 residues. In DNA form, the CDR3 reads TGTGCCAGCAGTGATACGCGTGAGCAGTTCTTC. This sequence encodes CASSDTREQFF.

This clone appeared once. The chain recombines TRBV2 with TRBJ2-5, with D possibly TRBD1 on 5 matching bases. Germline CDR1 SNHLY, CDR2 FYNNEI. This CDR3 comprises 13 residues. V lost 8 bases and J 2 bases, leaving 12 bases between the germline ends. The CDR3 sequence: CASGAGQQETQYF. The CDR3 DNA reads TGTGCCAGCGGTGCAGGGCAACAAGAGACCCAGTACTTC.

The chain has TRBV7-8 and TRBJ1-1, with D hard to call. This CDR3 contains 15 residues. Germline values: CDR1 SGHVS, CDR2 FQNEAQ. V was pared by 1 base and J by 0 bases, with 9 bases between. The CDR3 coding sequence is TGTGCCAGCAGCTTAGAGGGTACCATGAACACTGAAGCTTTCTTT. The encoded protein is CASSLEGTMNTEAFF.

The rearrangement links TRBV2 to TRBJ2-7; 10 bases map to TRBD2. This CDR3 region has 16 residues. V lost 7 bases to trimming and J lost 1 base; unmatched junction nucleotides: 10. CDR1 is SNHLY, CDR2 FYNNEI, per germline. The CDR3 coding sequence is TGTGCCAGCATTGGAATAGCGGGGGGCCGGTCCTACGAGCAGTACTTC. It is translated as CASIGIAGGRSYEQYF.

On this clone itself: Other DNA sequences in the same sample also yield this CDR3. The DNA for the CDR3 is TGTGCCAGCAGCTTGGGACAGGGAACTGGAAACACCATATATTTT. Translation gives CASSLGQGTGNTIYF. This sequence joins TRBV5-4 and TRBJ1-3; 7 nucleotides match TRBD1. From germline, CDR1 is SGHNT and CDR2 YYREEE (reference sequence). This CDR3 is built from 15 residues. Losses at the gene ends were 0 bases for V and 2 bases for J; bases not matched to a gene: 2.

The chain links TRBV6-5 to TRBJ1-1, with no clear D. V was shortened by 2 bases and J by 4 bases, with 14 bases between the two germline ends. Germline values: CDR1 MNHEY, CDR2 SVGAGI. The CDR3 is made up of 15 amino acids. In nucleotides, the CDR3 is TGTGCCAGCAGTTACGTGGGATCGAGAATCACTGAAGCTTTCTTT. Protein product: CASSYVGSRITEAFF.

The rearrangement joins TRBV7-6 to TRBJ2-3, with 9 bases lining up with TRBD1. With 2 bases clipped from V and 5 bases from J, the junction kept 5 bases outside the gene matches. The CDR3 covers 15 residues. CDR1 SGHVS and CDR2 FNYEAQ come from the germline V gene. The CDR3 reads CASSLTQGAGDTQYF. CDR3 sequence (DNA): TGTGCCAGCAGCTTAACACAGGGGGCGGGAGATACGCAGTATTTT.

The chain uses TRBV9 and TRBJ2-3; 9 nucleotides match TRBD2. This CDR3 has 16 residues. Germline V gene lookup returns CDR1 SGDLS and CDR2 YYNGEE. The junction had 6 bases not matched to a gene; V was cut back by 0 bases and J by 4 bases. The CDR3 nucleotides read TGTGCCAGCAGCGTAGATAGCGGGAGTGTTTCAGATACGCAGTATTTT. The encoded protein is CASSVDSGSVSDTQYF.

This clone was detected only once. V gene TRBV25-1 combines with J gene TRBJ2-1; D perhaps matches TRBD1 (5 bases). The germline gives CDR1 MGHDK, CDR2 SYGVNS. This CDR3 is built from 16 residues. Deletions cut 5 bases from V and 1 base from J, with 15 bases between. Here the CDR3 reads CASSLTASASYNEQFF. In DNA, the CDR3 is TGTGCCAGCAGTCTGACAGCCTCCGCGTCCTACAATGAGCAGTTCTTC.

The chain employs TRBV7-9 and TRBJ1-4; tentatively, D is TRBD1 (5 bases). Germline V gene lookup returns CDR1 SEHNR and CDR2 FQNEAQ (reference sequence). V was cut by 1 base and J by 4 bases, with 16 bases left in between. The CDR3 extends over 17 amino acids. CDR3 in DNA: TGTGCCAGCAGCTTAGGAGGAGTGGGACGTGATAATGAAAAACTGTTTTTT. Its protein product is CASSLGGVGRDNEKLFF.